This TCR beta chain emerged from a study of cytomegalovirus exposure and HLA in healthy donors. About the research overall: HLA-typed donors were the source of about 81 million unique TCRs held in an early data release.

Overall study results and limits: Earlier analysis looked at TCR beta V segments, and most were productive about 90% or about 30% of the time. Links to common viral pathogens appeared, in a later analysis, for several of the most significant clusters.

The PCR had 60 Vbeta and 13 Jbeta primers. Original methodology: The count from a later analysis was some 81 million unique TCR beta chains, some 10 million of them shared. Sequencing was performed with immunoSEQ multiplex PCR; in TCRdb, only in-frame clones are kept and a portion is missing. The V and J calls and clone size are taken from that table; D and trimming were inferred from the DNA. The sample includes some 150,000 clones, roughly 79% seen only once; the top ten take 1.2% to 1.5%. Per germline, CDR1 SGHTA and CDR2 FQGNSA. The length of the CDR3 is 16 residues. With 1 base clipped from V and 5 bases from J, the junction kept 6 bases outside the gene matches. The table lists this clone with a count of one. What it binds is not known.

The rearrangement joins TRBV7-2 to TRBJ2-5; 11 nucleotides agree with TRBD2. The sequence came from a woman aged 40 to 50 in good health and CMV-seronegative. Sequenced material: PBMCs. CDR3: CASSLVSGGAGETQYF. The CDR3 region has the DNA TGTGCCAGCAGCTTAGTTAGCGGGGGGGCAGGGGAGACCCAGTACTTC.